Following are 23 T cell receptor beta chains from one sample sequenced in a study of PD-L1 blockade in urothelial cancer. Stated time point: peripheral blood 6 weeks after treatment start. TCRdb's copy holds only in-frame clones and misses some; the assay was immunoSEQ multiplex PCR. The sample carries more than 45,000 clones, roughly 80% recorded once. The material sequenced was PBMCs, taken around atezolizumab (anti-PD-L1) treatment. The source is an older man with urothelial cancer.

The rearrangement joins TRBV5-1 to TRBJ2-5; tentatively, D is TRBD1 (6 bases). Trimming took off 4 bases at V and 1 base at J, with 11 bases between the two ends. Germline CDR1 is SGHRS and CDR2 is YFSETQ. The CDR3 runs 14 residues. For the CDR3, the DNA is TGCGCCAGCAGCCTAGGACAGATCCAAGAGACCCAGTACTTC. It translates to CASSLGQIQETQYF.

The rearrangement links TRBV5-1 to TRBJ1-1, with no clear D. The CDR3 is 13 residues long. Trimming took 2 bases from V and 4 from J, leaving 9 bases between them. CDR1 and CDR2 (germline): SGHRS, YFSETQ. CDR3 in DNA: TGCGCCAGCAGCTTATTTGAGGGCACTGAAGCTTTCTTT. Translated, it gives CASSLFEGTEAFF.

V and J are TRBV5-5 and TRBJ2-3; the D gene could be TRBD1 or TRBD2 (11 bases each). Germline V gene data show CDR1 as SGHKS and CDR2 as YYEKEE (reference sequence). There are 19 residues in the CDR3. Trimming pared 4 bases from V and 8 bases from J, leaving 32 bases between. The CDR3 bases are TGTGCCAGCAGCCAGGACAGGGGGCTGGGACTAGCGGTTCAAGGTACGCAGTATTTT. Translated, it gives CASSQDRGLGLAVQGTQYF.

The chain links TRBV13 to TRBJ1-1, with a tentative D call TRBD1 (6 bases). Trimming took off 1 base at V and 4 bases at J, with 16 bases between the two ends. CDR3 length: 16 residues. The V gene's germline CDR1 is PRHDT and CDR2 FYEKMQ (reference sequence). CDR3 sequence: CASSLVGGGVGTEAFF. The CDR3, as DNA: TGTGCCAGCAGCTTAGTTGGCGGGGGCGTAGGCACTGAAGCTTTCTTT.

The chain combines TRBV30 with TRBJ2-5; TRBD2 matches 9 bases. Germline-derived CDR1 and CDR2 are GTSNPN and SVGIG (reference sequence). The CDR3 is 15 residues long. The V and J ends lost 3 bases and 2 bases, in that order; junction bases with no gene match: 7. The CDR3 sequence: CAWRRGGRVQETQYF. Here the CDR3 DNA reads TGTGCCTGGAGGCGGGGCGGGAGGGTACAAGAGACCCAGTACTTC.

V and J are TRBV5-1 and TRBJ1-3, with 7 positions matching TRBD1. CDR1 and CDR2 from the germline V gene are SGHRS and YFSETQ. The V gene end was trimmed by 5 bases and the J gene end by 0 bases; junction bases not matched to a gene: 5. CDR3 length: 15 amino acids. The CDR3 reads CASSYGQASGNTIYF. DNA of the CDR3: TGCGCCAGCAGTTACGGACAGGCCTCTGGAAACACCATATATTTT. Complete variable domain (other parts from reference TRBV5-1 and TRBJ1-3): KAGVTQTPRYLIKTRGQQVTLSCSPISGHRSVSWYQQTPGQGLQFLFEYFSETQRNKGNFPGRFSGRQFSNSRSEMNVSTLELGDSALYLCASSYGQASGNTIYFGEGSWLTVV.

The chain employs TRBV29-1 and TRBJ2-7; 8 bases align to TRBD2. The CDR3 contains 13 residues. CDR1 and CDR2 from the germline V gene are SQVTM and ANQGSEA. The ends lost 6 bases at V and 1 base at J; junction bases unmatched: 5. CDR3 DNA: TGCAGCGTCCTTAGCGGGATTTCCTACGAGCAGTACTTC. Translated, it gives CSVLSGISYEQYF.

This clone was observed once. This sequence joins TRBV28 and TRBJ2-4; a possible D gene is TRBD2 (5 bases). V was clipped by 6 bases and J by 8 bases, with 20 bases between them. This CDR3 is built from 15 residues. In germline, CDR1 is MDHEN, CDR2 SYDVKM. This CDR3 reads CASSYDTGGGDIQYF. The CDR3 bases are TGTGCCAGCAGCTACGACACTGGAGGAGGAGACATTCAGTACTTC. The entire variable domain, with the rest obtained from reference TRBV28 and TRBJ2-4, is as follows: DVKVTQSSRYLVKRTGEKVFLECVQDMDHENMFWYRQDPGLGLRLIYFSYDVKMKEKGDIPEGYSVSREKKERFSLILESASTNQTSMYLCASSYDTGGGDIQYFGAGTRLSVL.

The V gene is TRBV7-9, the J gene TRBJ1-2; D is undetermined. This CDR3 contains 14 residues. V lost 5 bases and J lost 1, with 11 bases in between. CDR1 and CDR2 from the germline V gene are SEHNR and FQNEAQ (reference sequence). The CDR3 bases are TGTGCCAGCAGCACTACGCCGGGTAACTATGGCTACACCTTC. It is translated as CASSTTPGNYGYTF. The full variable domain, with the rest looked up from reference TRBV7-9 and TRBJ1-2, is DTGVSQNPRHKITKRGQNVTFRCDPISEHNRLYWYRQTLGQGPEFLTYFQNEAQLEKSRLLSDRFSAERPKGSFSTLEIQRTEQGDSAMYLCASSTTPGNYGYTFGSGTRLTVV.

The rearrangement joins TRBV7-9 to TRBJ2-5, with D unclear. Trimming pared 4 bases from V and 1 base from J, leaving 13 bases between. Germline lookup yields CDR1 SEHNR and CDR2 FQNEAQ (reference sequence). There are 15 residues in the CDR3. CDR3 loop: CASSSGGDFQETQYF. The CDR3 region has the DNA TGTGCCAGCAGCTCCGGTGGCGACTTCCAAGAGACCCAGTACTTC.

This clone was seen a handful of times. The chain carries TRBV5-1 and TRBJ1-4, with D uncertain. Germline assignment: CDR1 SGHRS and CDR2 YFSETQ. V was shortened by 1 base and J by 7 bases, with 11 bases between the two germline ends. The CDR3 runs to 14 residues. The CDR3 nucleotides read TGCGCCAGCAGCTTGACCCGTTGGGCTGAAAAACTGTTTTTT. This codes for CASSLTRWAEKLFF.

The chain joins TRBV18 to TRBJ1-3; unclear D gene. Per the germline V gene, CDR1 is KGHSH and CDR2 is LQKENI. The CDR3 spans 15 residues. The V gene lost 1 base and the J gene lost 0 bases, with 7 bases spanning the gap. The CDR3 protein is CASSPRDISGNTIYF. The CDR3 DNA reads TGTGCCAGCTCACCACGAGACATCTCTGGAAACACCATATATTTT.

This clone has just one count. The rearrangement joins TRBV7-8 to TRBJ1-1, with D perhaps matching TRBD1 (6 bases). V lost 7 bases, J lost 1 base, and 19 bases lay in between. The CDR3 is 16 residues long. Germline CDR1 and CDR2: SGHVS and FQNEAQ. The CDR3 protein is CASTQGLDLKNTEAFF. The CDR3 coding sequence is TGTGCCAGCACCCAGGGGTTAGATCTTAAGAACACTGAAGCTTTCTTT.

The V gene is TRBV5-4, the J gene TRBJ2-2; 9 bases map to TRBD1. The CDR3 is 15 residues long. V dropped 5 bases and J dropped 5; count of bases not matched to a gene: 7. Germline lookup yields CDR1 SGHNT and CDR2 YYREEE (reference sequence). CDR3 loop: CASRPQGASTGELFF. Here the CDR3 DNA reads TGTGCCAGCAGACCACAGGGGGCATCGACCGGGGAGCTGTTTTTT.

The V call is TRBV18, the J call TRBJ2-7, with 7 bases that match TRBD2. Germline loops: CDR1 KGHSH, CDR2 LQKENI. This CDR3 contains 16 residues. After removal of 2 bases from V and 2 bases from J, the junction contained 9 bases not matched to a gene. The CDR3 region is CASSPFTSEHAYEQYF. CDR3 coding DNA: TGTGCCAGCTCACCATTCACTAGCGAGCACGCCTACGAGCAGTACTTC.

This chain's CDR3 is CASSLGGRPYNEQFF. The DNA of the CDR3 is TGTGCCAGCAGCTTGGGCGGGAGACCCTACAATGAGCAGTTCTTC. This chain connects TRBV5-4 to TRBJ2-1, with 7 bases fitting TRBD2. V shed 0 bases and J 2 bases; nucleotides not matched to a gene: 2. This CDR3 contains 15 residues. The V gene's germline CDR1 is SGHNT and CDR2 YYREEE (reference sequence).

This clone occurred once. CDR3 loop: CASSEAGGGSYEQYF. In nucleotides, the CDR3 is TGTGCCAGCAGTGAAGCGGGGGGGGGCTCCTACGAGCAGTACTTC. This chain connects TRBV2 to TRBJ2-7; 7 bases are shared with TRBD2. CDR1 SNHLY and CDR2 FYNNEI come from the germline V gene. The CDR3 loop spans 15 amino acids. Trimming at V came to 0 bases and at J to 0 bases, leaving 2 bases not matched to a gene.

The chain combines TRBV11-3 with TRBJ2-7; TRBD1 is a possible D gene (7 bases). Deletions cut 4 bases from V and 7 bases from J, with 14 bases between. Germline V gene data show CDR1 as SGHNT and CDR2 as YENEEA. There are 13 residues in the CDR3. In DNA form, the CDR3 reads TGTGCCAGCAGCTCTTCAGGGGGAGGAGAGCAGTACTTC. It specifies CASSSSGGGEQYF.

The chain combines TRBV28 with TRBJ2-5, with a weak D call TRBD2 (5 bases). The V and J ends lost 5 bases and 7 bases respectively, with 14 bases between them. There are 13 residues in the CDR3. From germline, CDR1 is MDHEN and CDR2 SYDVKM. CDR3 sequence: CASSPWTAGTQYF. CDR3 coding DNA: TGTGCCAGCAGTCCCTGGACGGCGGGGACCCAGTACTTC.

The genes are TRBV9 and TRBJ2-4, with 8 nucleotides matching TRBD2. V shed 10 bases, J shed 4 bases, and the junction held 10 bases outside the gene matches. This CDR3 has 14 residues. Germline loops: CDR1 SGDLS, CDR2 YYNGEE. In nucleotides, the CDR3 is TGTGCCGACCCGACCCAGCGGGGGAAAAACATTCAGTACTTC. Protein product: CADPTQRGKNIQYF.

J is TRBJ1-1 and V is TRBV5-8; no clear D. Between the trimmed V and J ends, which lost 3 bases and 7 bases, there was a span of 10 bases. The CDR3 is 12 residues long. In germline, CDR1 is SGHTS, CDR2 YDEGEE. CDR3 in amino acids: CASSYEVFEAFF. The CDR3 DNA is TGTGCCAGCAGCTACGAGGTTTTTGAAGCTTTCTTT.

This clone was counted a few times. The chain employs TRBV4-1 and TRBJ2-7; possibly TRBD2 for D (7 bases). Deletions cut 4 bases from V and 3 bases from J, with 19 bases between. The CDR3 is made up of 16 amino acids. Looked up from germline, CDR1 is MGHRA and CDR2 is YSYEKL. CDR3 residues: CASSRSGWGGRYEQYF. The CDR3 DNA is TGCGCCAGCAGCCGTTCGGGATGGGGGGGGCGCTACGAGCAGTACTTC.

The V and J genes are TRBV30 and TRBJ1-2, with a tentative D call TRBD1 (5 bases). Trimming shortened V by 3 bases and J by 3 bases, and 17 bases separated the two germline ends. This CDR3 comprises 15 residues. CDR1 GTSNPN and CDR2 SVGIG come from the germline V gene (reference sequence). The CDR3 region is CAWSRLRGGDYGYTF. CDR3 nucleotide sequence: TGTGCCTGGAGCCGACTGCGGGGAGGGGACTATGGCTACACCTTC.